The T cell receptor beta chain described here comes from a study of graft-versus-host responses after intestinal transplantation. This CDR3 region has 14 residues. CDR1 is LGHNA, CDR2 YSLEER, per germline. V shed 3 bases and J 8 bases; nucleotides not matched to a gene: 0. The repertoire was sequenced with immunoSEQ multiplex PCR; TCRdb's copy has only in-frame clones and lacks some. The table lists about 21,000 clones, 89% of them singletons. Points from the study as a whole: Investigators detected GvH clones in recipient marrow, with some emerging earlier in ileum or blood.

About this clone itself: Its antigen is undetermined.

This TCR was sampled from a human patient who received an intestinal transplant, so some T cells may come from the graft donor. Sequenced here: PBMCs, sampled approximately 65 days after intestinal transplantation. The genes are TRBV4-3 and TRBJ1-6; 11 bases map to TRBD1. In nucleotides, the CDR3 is TGCGCCAGCAGCCAGGGACAGGGGGATTCACCCCTCCACTTT. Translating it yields CASSQGQGDSPLHF.